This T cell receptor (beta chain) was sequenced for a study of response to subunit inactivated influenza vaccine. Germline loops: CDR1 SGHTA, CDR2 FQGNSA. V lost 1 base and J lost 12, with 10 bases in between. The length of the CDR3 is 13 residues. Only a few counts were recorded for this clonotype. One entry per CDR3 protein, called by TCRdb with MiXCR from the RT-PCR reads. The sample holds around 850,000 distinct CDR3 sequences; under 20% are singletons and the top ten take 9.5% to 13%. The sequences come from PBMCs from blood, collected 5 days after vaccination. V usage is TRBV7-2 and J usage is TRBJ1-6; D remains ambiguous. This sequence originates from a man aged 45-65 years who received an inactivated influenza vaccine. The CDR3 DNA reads TGTGCCAGCAGCTTAGGGGCGGGGATACCCCTCCACTTT. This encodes CASSLGAGIPLHF.